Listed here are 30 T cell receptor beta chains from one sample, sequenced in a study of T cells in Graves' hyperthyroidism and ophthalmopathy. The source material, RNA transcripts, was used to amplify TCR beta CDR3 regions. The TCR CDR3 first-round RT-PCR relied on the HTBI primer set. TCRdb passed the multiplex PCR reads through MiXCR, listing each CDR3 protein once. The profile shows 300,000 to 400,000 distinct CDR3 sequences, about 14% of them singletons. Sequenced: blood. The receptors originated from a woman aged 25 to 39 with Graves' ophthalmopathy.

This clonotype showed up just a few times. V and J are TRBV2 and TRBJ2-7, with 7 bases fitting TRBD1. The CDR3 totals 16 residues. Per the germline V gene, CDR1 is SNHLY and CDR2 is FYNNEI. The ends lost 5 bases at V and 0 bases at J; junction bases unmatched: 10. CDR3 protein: CASSLSAGQVSYEQYF. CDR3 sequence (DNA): TGTGCCAGCAGTTTATCGGCCGGACAGGTCTCCTACGAGCAGTACTTC. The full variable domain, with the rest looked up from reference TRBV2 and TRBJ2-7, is EPEVTQTPSHQVTQMGQEVILRCVPISNHLYFYWYRQILGQKVEFLVSFYNNEISEKSEIFDDQFSVERPDGSNFTLKIRSTKLEDSAMYFCASSLSAGQVSYEQYFGPGTRLTVT.

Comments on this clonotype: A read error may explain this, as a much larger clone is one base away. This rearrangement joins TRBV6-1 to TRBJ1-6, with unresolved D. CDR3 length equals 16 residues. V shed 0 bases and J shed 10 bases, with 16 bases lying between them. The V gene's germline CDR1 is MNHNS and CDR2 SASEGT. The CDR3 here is CASSEAGSVFRSPLHF. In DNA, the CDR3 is TGTGCCAGCAGTGAAGCGGGGTCGGTCTTTAGATCACCCCTCCACTTT.

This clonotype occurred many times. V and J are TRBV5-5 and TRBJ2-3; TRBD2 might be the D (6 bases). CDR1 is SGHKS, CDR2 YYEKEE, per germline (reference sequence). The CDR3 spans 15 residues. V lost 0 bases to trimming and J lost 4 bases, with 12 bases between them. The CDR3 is CASSLGRTNSDTQYF. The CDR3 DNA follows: TGTGCCAGCAGCTTGGGTCGGACTAACTCAGATACGCAGTATTTT.

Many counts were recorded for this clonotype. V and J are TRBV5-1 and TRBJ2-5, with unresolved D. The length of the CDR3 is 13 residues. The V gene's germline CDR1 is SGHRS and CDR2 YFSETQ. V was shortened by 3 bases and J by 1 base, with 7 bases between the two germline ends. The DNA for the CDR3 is TGCGCCAGCAGCTCTGACACCCAAGAGACCCAGTACTTC. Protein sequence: CASSSDTQETQYF.

CDR3 nucleotides: TGTGCCAGCAGCAATACCAACGAAAGCGAGCAGTACTTC. It yields the protein CASSNTNESEQYF. The chain links TRBV7-3 to TRBJ2-7; no reliable D call. With 5 bases removed from V and 6 bases from J, the gap between germline ends came to 14 bases. The length of the CDR3 is 13 residues. Germline assignment: CDR1 SGHTA and CDR2 FQGTGA.

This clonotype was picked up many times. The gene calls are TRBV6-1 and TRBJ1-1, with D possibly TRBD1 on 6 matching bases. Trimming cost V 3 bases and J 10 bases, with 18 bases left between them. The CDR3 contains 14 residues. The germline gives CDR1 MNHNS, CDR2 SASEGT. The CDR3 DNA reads TGTGCCAGCAGTGACCCACGGGACACTTATCGAGCTTTCTTT. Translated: CASSDPRDTYRAFF.

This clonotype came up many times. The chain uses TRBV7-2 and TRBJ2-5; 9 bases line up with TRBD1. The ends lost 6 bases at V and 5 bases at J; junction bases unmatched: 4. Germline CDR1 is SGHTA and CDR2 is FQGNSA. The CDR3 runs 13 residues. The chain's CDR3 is CASRRTGVETQYF. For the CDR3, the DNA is TGTGCCAGCAGGAGGACAGGGGTCGAGACCCAGTACTTC. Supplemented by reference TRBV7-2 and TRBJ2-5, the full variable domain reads GAGVSQSPSNKVTEKGKDVELRCDPISGHTALYWYRQSLGQGLEFLIYFQGNSAPDKSGLPSDRFSAERTGGSVSTLTIQRTQQEDSAVYLCASRRTGVETQYFGPGTRLLVL.

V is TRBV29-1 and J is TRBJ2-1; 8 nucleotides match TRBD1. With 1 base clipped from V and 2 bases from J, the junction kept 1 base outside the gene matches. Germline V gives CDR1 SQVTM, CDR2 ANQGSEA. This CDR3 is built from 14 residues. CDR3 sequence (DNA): TGCAGCGTTGAAGGGACAGGGCCCTACAATGAGCAGTTCTTC. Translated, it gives CSVEGTGPYNEQFF.

This CDR3 reads CSAPEQAEAFF. In nucleotides, the CDR3 is TGCAGTGCCCCAGAGCAGGCTGAAGCTTTCTTT. This chain joins TRBV20-1 and TRBJ1-1, with D unclear. The CDR3 covers 11 residues. V lost 6 bases to trimming and J lost 6 bases, with 11 bases between them. The germline gives CDR1 DFQATT, CDR2 SNEGSKA (reference sequence).

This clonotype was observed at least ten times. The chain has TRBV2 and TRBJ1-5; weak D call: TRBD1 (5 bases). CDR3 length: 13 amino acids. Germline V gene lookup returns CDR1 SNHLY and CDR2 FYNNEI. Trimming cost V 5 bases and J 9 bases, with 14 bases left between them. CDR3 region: CASSPRGQGPQHF. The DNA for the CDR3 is TGTGCCAGCAGTCCTCGGGGTCAGGGGCCCCAGCATTTT. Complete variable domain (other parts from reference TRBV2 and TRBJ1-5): EPEVTQTPSHQVTQMGQEVILRCVPISNHLYFYWYRQILGQKVEFLVSFYNNEISEKSEIFDDQFSVERPDGSNFTLKIRSTKLEDSAMYFCASSPRGQGPQHFGDGTRLSIL.

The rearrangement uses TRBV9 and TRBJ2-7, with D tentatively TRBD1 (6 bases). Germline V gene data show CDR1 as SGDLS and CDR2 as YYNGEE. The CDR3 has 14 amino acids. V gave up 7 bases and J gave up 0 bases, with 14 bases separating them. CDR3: CASAVGDNSYEQYF. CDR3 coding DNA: TGTGCCAGCGCGGTTGGGGACAACTCCTACGAGCAGTACTTC.

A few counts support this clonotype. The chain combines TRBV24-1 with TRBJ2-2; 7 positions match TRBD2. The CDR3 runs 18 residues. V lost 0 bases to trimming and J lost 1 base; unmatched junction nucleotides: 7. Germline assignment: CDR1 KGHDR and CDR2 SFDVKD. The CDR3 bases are TGTGCCACCAGTGATTTGCTGGGAGGGGCCTGGAACACCGGGGAGCTGTTTTTT. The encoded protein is CATSDLLGGAWNTGELFF.

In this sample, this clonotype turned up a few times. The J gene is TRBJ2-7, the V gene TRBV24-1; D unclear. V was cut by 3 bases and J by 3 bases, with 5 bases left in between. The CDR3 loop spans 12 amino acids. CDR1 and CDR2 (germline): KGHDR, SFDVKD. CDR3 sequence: CATSDPNYEQYF. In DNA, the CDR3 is TGTGCCACCAGTGATCCCAACTACGAGCAGTACTTC.

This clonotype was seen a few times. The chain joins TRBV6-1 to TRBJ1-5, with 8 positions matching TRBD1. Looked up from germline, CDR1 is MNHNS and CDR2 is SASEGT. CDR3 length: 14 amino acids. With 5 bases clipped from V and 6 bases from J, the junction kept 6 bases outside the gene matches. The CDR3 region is CASSYKTGAQPQHF. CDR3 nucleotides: TGTGCCAGCAGTTATAAGACAGGGGCTCAGCCCCAGCATTTT.

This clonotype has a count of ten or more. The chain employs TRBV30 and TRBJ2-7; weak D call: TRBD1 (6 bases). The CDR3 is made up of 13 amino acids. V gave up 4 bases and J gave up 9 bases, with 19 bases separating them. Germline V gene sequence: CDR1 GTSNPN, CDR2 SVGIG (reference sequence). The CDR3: CAWNPTFVDRQYF. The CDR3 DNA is TGTGCCTGGAACCCAACATTTGTGGACAGGCAGTACTTC. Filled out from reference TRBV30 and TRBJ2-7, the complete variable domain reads SQTIHQWPATLVQPVGSPLSLECTVEGTSNPNLYWYRQAAGRGLQLLFYSVGIGQISSEVPQNLSASRPQDRQFILSSKKLLLSDSGFYLCAWNPTFVDRQYFGPGTRLTVT.

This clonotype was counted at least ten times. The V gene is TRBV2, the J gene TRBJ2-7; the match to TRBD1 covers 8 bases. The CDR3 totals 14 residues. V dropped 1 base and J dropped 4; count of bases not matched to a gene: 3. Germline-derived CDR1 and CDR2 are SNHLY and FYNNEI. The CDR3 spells CASSEGDRTYEQYF. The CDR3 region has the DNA TGTGCCAGCAGTGAAGGGGACAGGACTTACGAGCAGTACTTC. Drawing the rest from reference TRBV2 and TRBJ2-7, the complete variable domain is EPEVTQTPSHQVTQMGQEVILRCVPISNHLYFYWYRQILGQKVEFLVSFYNNEISEKSEIFDDQFSVERPDGSNFTLKIRSTKLEDSAMYFCASSEGDRTYEQYFGPGTRLTVT.

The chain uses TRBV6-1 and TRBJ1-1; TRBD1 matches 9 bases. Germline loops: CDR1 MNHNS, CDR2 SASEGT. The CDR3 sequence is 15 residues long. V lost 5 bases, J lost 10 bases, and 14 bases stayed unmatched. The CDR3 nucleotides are TGTGCCAGCAGTAGGCCGCGACAGGGGGTTAAAGGAGCTTTCTTT. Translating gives CASSRPRQGVKGAFF.

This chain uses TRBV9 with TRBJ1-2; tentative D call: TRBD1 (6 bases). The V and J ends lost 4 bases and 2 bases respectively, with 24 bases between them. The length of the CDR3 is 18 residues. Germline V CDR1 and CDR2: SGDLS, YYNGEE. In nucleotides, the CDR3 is TGTGCCAGCAGCCAGACCGCTGGACAGTACCACCCAAACTATGGCTACACCTTC. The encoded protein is CASSQTAGQYHPNYGYTF.

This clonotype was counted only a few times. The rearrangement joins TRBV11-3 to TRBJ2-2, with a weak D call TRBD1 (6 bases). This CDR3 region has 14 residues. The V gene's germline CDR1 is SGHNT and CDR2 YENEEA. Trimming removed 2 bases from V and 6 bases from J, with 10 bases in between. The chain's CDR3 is CASSLTGKAGELFF. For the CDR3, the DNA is TGTGCCAGCAGCTTAACAGGGAAGGCCGGGGAGCTGTTTTTT.

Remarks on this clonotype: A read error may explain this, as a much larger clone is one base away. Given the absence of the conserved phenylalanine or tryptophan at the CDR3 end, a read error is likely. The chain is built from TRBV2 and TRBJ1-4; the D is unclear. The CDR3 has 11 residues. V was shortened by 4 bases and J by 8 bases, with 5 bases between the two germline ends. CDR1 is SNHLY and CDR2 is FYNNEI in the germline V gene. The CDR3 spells CASSVREKLFL. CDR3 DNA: TGTGCCAGCAGTGTTCGGGAAAAACTGTTTCTT.

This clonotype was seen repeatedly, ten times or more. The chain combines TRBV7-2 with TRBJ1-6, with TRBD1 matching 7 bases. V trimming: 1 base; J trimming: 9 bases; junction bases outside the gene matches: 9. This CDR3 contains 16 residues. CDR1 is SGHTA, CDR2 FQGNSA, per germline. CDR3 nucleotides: TGTGCCAGCAGCTTAGAACGACAGGGTTTAGGTTCACCCCTCCACTTT. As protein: CASSLERQGLGSPLHF.

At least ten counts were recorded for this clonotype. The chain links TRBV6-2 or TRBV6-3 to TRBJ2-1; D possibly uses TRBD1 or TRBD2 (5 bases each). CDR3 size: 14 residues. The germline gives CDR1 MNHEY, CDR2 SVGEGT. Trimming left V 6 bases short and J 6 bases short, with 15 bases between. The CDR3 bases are TGTGCCAGCAGCCCCCGGGGCCCAGGCAATGAGCAGTTCTTC. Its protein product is CASSPRGPGNEQFF.

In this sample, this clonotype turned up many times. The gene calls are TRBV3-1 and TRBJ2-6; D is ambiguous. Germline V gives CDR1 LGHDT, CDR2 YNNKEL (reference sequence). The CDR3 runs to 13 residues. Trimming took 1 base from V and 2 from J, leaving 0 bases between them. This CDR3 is CASSQAGANVLTF. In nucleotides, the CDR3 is TGTGCCAGCAGCCAAGCTGGGGCCAACGTCCTGACTTTC.

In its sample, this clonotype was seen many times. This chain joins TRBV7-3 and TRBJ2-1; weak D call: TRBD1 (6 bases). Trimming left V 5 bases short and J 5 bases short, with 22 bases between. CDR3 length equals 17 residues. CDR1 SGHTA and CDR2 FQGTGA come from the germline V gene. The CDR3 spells CASSRGGVGYLHNEQFF. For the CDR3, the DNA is TGTGCCAGCAGCCGAGGGGGAGTGGGGTATCTTCACAATGAGCAGTTCTTC.

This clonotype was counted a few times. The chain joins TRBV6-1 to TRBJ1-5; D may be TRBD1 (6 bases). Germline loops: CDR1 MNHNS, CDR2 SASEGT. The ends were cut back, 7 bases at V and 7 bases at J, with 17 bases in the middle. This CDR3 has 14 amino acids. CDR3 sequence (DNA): TGTGCCAGCACCCCACAGGGCGGGTTCCAGCCCCAGCATTTT. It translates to CASTPQGGFQPQHF.

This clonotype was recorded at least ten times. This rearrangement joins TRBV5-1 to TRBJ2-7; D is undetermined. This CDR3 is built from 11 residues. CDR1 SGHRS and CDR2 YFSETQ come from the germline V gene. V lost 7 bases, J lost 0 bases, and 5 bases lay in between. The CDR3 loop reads CASVSSYEQYF. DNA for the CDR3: TGCGCCAGCGTGAGCTCCTACGAGCAGTACTTC. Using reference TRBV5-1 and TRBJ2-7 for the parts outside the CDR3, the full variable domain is KAGVTQTPRYLIKTRGQQVTLSCSPISGHRSVSWYQQTPGQGLQFLFEYFSETQRNKGNFPGRFSGRQFSNSRSEMNVSTLELGDSALYLCASVSSYEQYFGPGTRLTVT.

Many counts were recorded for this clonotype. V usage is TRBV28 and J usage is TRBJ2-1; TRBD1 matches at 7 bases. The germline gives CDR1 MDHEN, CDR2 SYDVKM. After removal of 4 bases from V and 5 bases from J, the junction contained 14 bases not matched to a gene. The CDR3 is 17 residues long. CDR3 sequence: CASSSLRKNRGNNEQFF. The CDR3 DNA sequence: TGTGCCAGCAGTTCCCTCCGGAAGAACAGGGGAAACAATGAGCAGTTCTTC.

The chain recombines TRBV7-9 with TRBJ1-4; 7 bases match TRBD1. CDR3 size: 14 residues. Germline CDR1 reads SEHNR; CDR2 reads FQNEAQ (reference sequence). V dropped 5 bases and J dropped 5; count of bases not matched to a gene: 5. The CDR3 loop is CASSQTGLNEKLFF. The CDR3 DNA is TGTGCCAGCAGCCAGACAGGGCTAAATGAAAAACTGTTTTTT. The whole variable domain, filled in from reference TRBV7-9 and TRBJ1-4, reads DTGVSQNPRHKITKRGQNVTFRCDPISEHNRLYWYRQTLGQGPEFLTYFQNEAQLEKSRLLSDRFSAERPKGSFSTLEIQRTEQGDSAMYLCASSQTGLNEKLFFGSGTQLSVL.

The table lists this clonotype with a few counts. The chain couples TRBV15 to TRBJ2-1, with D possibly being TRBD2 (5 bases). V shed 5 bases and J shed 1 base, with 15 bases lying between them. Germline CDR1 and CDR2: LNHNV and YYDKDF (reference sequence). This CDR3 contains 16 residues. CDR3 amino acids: CATSRSGHESYNEQFF. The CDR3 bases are TGTGCCACCAGCCGAAGCGGTCATGAATCCTACAATGAGCAGTTCTTC.

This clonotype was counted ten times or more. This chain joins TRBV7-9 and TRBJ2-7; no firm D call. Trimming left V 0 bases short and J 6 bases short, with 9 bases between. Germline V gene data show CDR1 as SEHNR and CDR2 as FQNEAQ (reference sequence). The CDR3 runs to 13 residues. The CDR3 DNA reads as TGTGCCAGCAGCTTAGCGGGTCTTCCCGAGCAGTACTTC. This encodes CASSLAGLPEQYF. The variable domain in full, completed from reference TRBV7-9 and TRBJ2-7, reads DTGVSQNPRHKITKRGQNVTFRCDPISEHNRLYWYRQTLGQGPEFLTYFQNEAQLEKSRLLSDRFSAERPKGSFSTLEIQRTEQGDSAMYLCASSLAGLPEQYFGPGTRLTVT.